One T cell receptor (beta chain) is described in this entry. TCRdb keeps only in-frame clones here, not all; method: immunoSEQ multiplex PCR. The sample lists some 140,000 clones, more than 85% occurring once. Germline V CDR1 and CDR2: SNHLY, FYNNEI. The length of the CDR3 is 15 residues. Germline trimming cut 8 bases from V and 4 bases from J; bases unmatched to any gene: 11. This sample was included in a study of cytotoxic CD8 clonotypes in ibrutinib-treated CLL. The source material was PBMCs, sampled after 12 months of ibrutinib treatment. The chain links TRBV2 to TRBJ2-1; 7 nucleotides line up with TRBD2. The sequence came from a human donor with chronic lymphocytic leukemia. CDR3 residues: CASFTLASGYNEQFF. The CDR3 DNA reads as TGTGCCAGCTTTACCCTGGCTAGCGGTTACAATGAGCAGTTCTTC.